This TCR beta chain was found in a study of blood T cells in healthy people across ages (dated by TCRdb to about 2015). At the level of the whole study: Template switching captured roughly one uniquely barcoded TCR beta cDNA molecule per two T cells in model experiments. To track age-related changes in TCR beta repertoire diversity, the study relied on deep sequencing normalized with unique cDNA molecular identifiers. Donors were grouped into four age groups: young (average approximately 15 years), middle-aged (around 39), aged (around 56) and long-lived (less than 85). To avoid experimental bias, donors of different ages were distributed randomly across sequencing lanes. For two donors (one aged 18 to 29 and one aged 80 or older), the study analyzed two additional independent replicas of 1 million unique cDNA reads from the same blood draw.

Results and caveats for the whole study, not just this receptor: Because the CMV infection status of the donors was unknown, age-related changes in expanded clonotypes may potentially have been confounded. Conclusive comparison of naive and antigen-experienced compartments was prevented by the profiling of bulk unsorted PBMCs. Compared with the aged group, more naive CD4+ T cells, fewer expanded clones and increased TCR diversity were shown by the long-lived group, suggesting age selection. Estimates of total diversity from one million sequenced T cells were regarded as lower bounds and underestimates. A strong correlation was found between observed TCR beta diversity and the percentage of naive T cells measured by flow cytometry. Observed TCR beta diversity per million T cells fell roughly linearly with age, and a significant reduction was already apparent by age around 40.

Notes on this clonotype: Its cognate antigen has yet to be identified. Per-base qualities were not stored, and no clone one base away is much larger.

CDR1 is given as SSHAT and CDR2 as FNYEAQ, both from the germline V gene (reference sequence). V loses 5 bases of germline sequence and J loses 2 bases, and the interval between the two ends is 11 bases. The CDR3 covers 14 residues, taking in both the cysteine and the phenylalanine. The DNA shown is the 42-base CDR3, in frame from base 1. Library prep was done by 5' RACE. Sequencing used an Illumina HiSeq 2500. A second PCR of about 7 to 12 cycles was run with a J-beta primer mix and a sample-barcoded 5' primer. A unique molecular identifier was introduced onto each TCR beta cDNA molecule by a template-switch 5' adaptor carrying 12 random nucleotides. Each sample yielded at least 2.5 million CDR3-containing paired-end reads. First-strand cDNA was synthesized from all RNA with the Mint cDNA synthesis kit, primed by a TRBC-specific oligonucleotide. Following uracil-DNA glycosylase treatment, a first 18-cycle PCR with universal primers M1SS and BC2_uni_R was performed on all cDNA. The original methods were these. For normalization, 1 million high-quality reads, each with a distinct molecular identifier, were randomly selected from each sample. Reads with shared molecular identifiers were discarded instead of being binned into consensus sequences. MiTCR, with a Q25 quality threshold and the strictest error-elimination algorithm, was used for CDR3 identification, clonotype clustering and error correction. A nonparametric unseen species model with Euler transformation was used to estimate lower-bound total TCR beta diversity. TCRdb applied fastp at Q25 and MiXCR to the public reads, then kept only in-frame beta chains. Records with the same CDR3 protein are collapsed into one entry carrying the most frequent genes and DNA. The V and J calls come from TCRdb's annotation, not from the publication. In this sample the table shows hundreds of thousands of distinct CDR3 sequences, around half of which occur a single time. Jointly, the top ten make up roughly 34% of the sample.

Systemically healthy Caucasian individuals from Russia, 35 to 50 in total and aged roughly 6 to 100 years, were included as donors. Each donor gave around 9.9 milliliters of peripheral blood, collected into EDTA-treated Vacutainer tubes. Ficoll-Paque density-gradient centrifugation was used to isolate PBMCs, with at least 7 million per sample. Trizol reagent was used to extract total RNA from PBMCs, with at least 5.5 micrograms per sample. Naive CD45RAhigh/CD27high T cell percentages were measured by flow cytometry on a PBMC aliquot from every donor. What was sequenced was blood. The V and J genes are TRBV7-7 and TRBJ2-3; a weak D assignment points to TRBD1 (6 bases agree). The receptor's source is an older woman in good health. In nucleotide form, the sequence is TGTGCCAGCAGCCAACAGGGCCTCACAGATACGCAGTATTTT. It specifies CASSQQGLTDTQYF.